Listed below are T cell receptor beta chains from one sample, sequenced in a study. Using its own MiXCR run on the 5' RACE reads, TCRdb lists one record per CDR3 protein. This table holds roughly 56,000 distinct CDR3 sequences, nearly 30% found once. Sequencing was performed on tumor-infiltrating naive CD4+ T cells sorted from the breast tumor. Receptors originate from a female donor with breast cancer. The CDR3 runs from the conserved cysteine through the conserved F or W. The order of the fields is V gene, clone size, J gene, D gene, CDR3 protein, CDR3 DNA. A D gene is named only where the DNA matches it firmly. Size is stated for part of the rows, as once, few or many counts, or as a class when the clone is expanded.

TRBV7-3	few	TRBJ2-1	TRBD2	CASSFGRGQEQFF	TGTGCCAGCAGCTTCGGGAGGGGTCAGGAGCAGTTCTTC
TRBV6-5	few	TRBJ1-6	.	CASRPSEYNSPLHF	TGTGCCAGCCGGCCGTCGGAGTATAATTCACCCCTCCACTTT
TRBV2	few	TRBJ2-5	.	CASSMYQETQYF	TGTGCCAGCAGCATGTACCAAGAGACCCAGTACTTC
TRBV5-1	.	TRBJ2-7	.	CASSFELTYEQYF	TGCGCCAGCAGCTTTGAGCTAACCTACGAGCAGTACTTC
TRBV7-9	many	TRBJ1-1	.	CASSSQGGSFF	TGTGCCAGCAGCTCGCAGGGTGGGTCTTTCTTT
TRBV24-1	many	TRBJ2-1	.	CATSDYRDEQFF	TGTGCCACCAGTGATTATAGGGATGAGCAGTTCTTC
TRBV5-5	.	TRBJ1-6	.	CASSFRVSHNSPLHF	TGTGCCAGCAGCTTCCGGGTCTCCCATAATTCACCCCTCCACTTT
TRBV5-6	.	TRBJ1-4	.	CASSLMAGGNEKLFF	TGTGCCAGCAGCTTGATGGCAGGAGGTAATGAAAAACTGTTTTTT
TRBV6-5	medium-sized	TRBJ2-1	.	CASSYSRVYNEQFF	TGTGCCAGCAGTTACTCTAGGGTTTACAATGAGCAGTTCTTC
TRBV7-2	.	TRBJ1-5	.	CASSLGRWGTSNQPQHF	TGTGCCAGCAGCTTAGGTCGGTGGGGGACAAGCAATCAGCCCCAGCATTTT
TRBV2	.	TRBJ1-1	.	CASTPNDHRRTEAFF	TGTGCCAGCACCCCAAACGACCACCGGAGGACTGAAGCTTTCTTT
TRBV21-1	many	TRBJ2-1	.	CASSTEGGTSGYNEQFF	TGTGCCAGCAGCACCGAAGGGGGGACTAGCGGTTACAATGAGCAGTTCTTC
TRBV3-1	.	TRBJ2-1	.	CASRARGGGDEQFF	TGTGCCAGCAGGGCTAGGGGAGGTGGGGATGAGCAGTTCTTC
TRBV2	few	TRBJ2-3	.	CASSELDVDTQYF	TGTGCCAGCAGTGAACTGGATGTGGATACGCAGTATTTT
TRBV28	few	TRBJ1-6	.	CASSFGGLRNSPLHF	TGTGCCAGCAGTTTCGGGGGGTTGAGGAATTCACCCCTCCACTTT
TRBV7-2	.	TRBJ2-3	TRBD1	CASGLVDRGNTDTQYF	TGTGCCAGCGGCTTAGTCGACAGGGGCAACACAGATACGCAGTATTTT
TRBV7-2	medium-sized	TRBJ1-2	TRBD1	CASSPGQTTNYGYTF	TGTGCCAGCAGCCCGGGACAGACTACTAACTATGGCTACACCTTC
TRBV2	few	TRBJ2-1	TRBD2	CASSVQRGTSGNPKRDNEQFF	TGTGCCAGCAGTGTCCAGAGGGGGACTAGCGGCAACCCAAAACGCGACAATGAGCAGTTCTTC
TRBV27	.	TRBJ1-1	.	CASSLSTLAPGGAFF	TGTGCCAGCAGTTTATCCACCCTCGCGCCGGGTGGGGCTTTCTTT
TRBV4-1	medium-sized	TRBJ2-2	.	CASSQVGVGRPNTGELFF	TGCGCCAGCAGCCAAGTTGGGGTGGGGCGCCCGAACACCGGGGAGCTGTTTTTT
TRBV7-3	few	TRBJ1-2	.	CASSTKWGNGYTF	TGTGCCAGCAGCACGAAGTGGGGAAATGGCTACACCTTC
TRBV5-1	few	TRBJ2-1	.	CASSPGTINEQFF	TGCGCCAGCAGCCCCGGGACGATCAATGAGCAGTTCTTC
TRBV29-1	few	TRBJ2-1	TRBD1	CSAPGQGSDEQFF	TGCAGCGCCCCGGGACAGGGGTCGGATGAGCAGTTCTTC
TRBV7-2	.	TRBJ2-7	.	CTSSLDRPMISYEQYF	TGTACCAGCAGCCTAGACAGGCCCATGATATCCTACGAGCAGTACTTC
TRBV7-3	.	TRBJ2-3	.	CASSETRASDTQYF	TGTGCCAGCAGCGAGACAAGGGCCTCCGATACGCAGTATTTT
TRBV19	.	TRBJ1-6	.	CASSTNPAENSPLHF	TGTGCCAGTAGCACAAACCCAGCAGAGAATTCACCCCTCCACTTT
TRBV20-1	few	TRBJ1-2	TRBD1	CSARRDSSGYTF	TGCAGTGCTAGGCGGGACAGTAGCGGCTACACCTTC
TRBV6-1	.	TRBJ2-6	.	CASSRSLSGATVLTF	TGTGCCAGCAGTAGGTCCCTCTCTGGGGCCACCGTCCTGACTTTC
TRBV6-1	.	TRBJ2-7	.	CASSSERTVLSEQYF	TGTGCCAGCAGTTCGGAGAGGACAGTTCTGTCCGAGCAGTACTTC
TRBV5-7	few	TRBJ2-1	.	CASPPPNNEQFF	TGTGCCAGCCCCCCGCCGAACAATGAGCAGTTCTTC
TRBV6-5	.	TRBJ1-5	TRBD1	CASRPGTDYSNQPQHF	TGTGCCAGCAGGCCCGGGACAGATTATAGCAATCAGCCCCAGCATTTT
TRBV7-9	few	TRBJ2-7	TRBD2	CASSVGTNSYEQYF	TGTGCCAGCAGCGTCGGGACTAACTCCTACGAGCAGTACTTC
TRBV7-3	.	TRBJ1-1	TRBD1	CASSPGQGQEAFF	TGTGCCAGCAGCCCCGGACAGGGGCAAGAAGCTTTCTTT
TRBV2	few	TRBJ1-1	TRBD1	CASRRRTAISGGAFF	TGTGCCAGCAGAAGAAGGACAGCTATATCAGGGGGAGCTTTCTTT
TRBV7-2	.	TRBJ2-1	TRBD2	CASTGLAGTYNEQFF	TGTGCCAGCACCGGACTAGCGGGGACCTACAATGAGCAGTTCTTC
TRBV27	.	TRBJ1-5	.	CASRGDSSNQPQHF	TGTGCCAGCAGGGGCGACAGTTCCAATCAGCCCCAGCATTTT
TRBV6-6	few	TRBJ2-5	TRBD2	CASKRLAGGEETQYF	TGTGCCAGCAAACGTCTAGCGGGGGGCGAAGAGACCCAGTACTTC